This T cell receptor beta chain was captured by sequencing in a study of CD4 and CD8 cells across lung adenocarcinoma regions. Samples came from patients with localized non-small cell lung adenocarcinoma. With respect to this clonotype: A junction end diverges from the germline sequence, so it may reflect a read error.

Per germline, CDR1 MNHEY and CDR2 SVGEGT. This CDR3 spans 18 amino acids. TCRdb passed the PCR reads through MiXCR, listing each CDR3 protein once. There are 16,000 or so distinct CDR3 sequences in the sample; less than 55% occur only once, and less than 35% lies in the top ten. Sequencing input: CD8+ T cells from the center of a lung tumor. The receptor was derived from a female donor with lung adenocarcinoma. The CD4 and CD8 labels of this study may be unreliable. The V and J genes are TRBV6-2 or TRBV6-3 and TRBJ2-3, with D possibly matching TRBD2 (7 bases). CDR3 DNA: TGTGCCAGCACCGGCAGGGGACTGGGGGGGGGGGGCACAGACACGCAGTATTTC. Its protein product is CASTGRGLGGGGTDTQYF.